This passage covers 16 T cell receptor beta chains from one sample sequenced in a study of response to subunit inactivated influenza vaccine. TCRdb independently ran MiXCR on the RT-PCR reads; one entry per CDR3 protein. Of about 520,000 distinct CDR3 sequences in the sample, around 7.7% are singletons; the top ten hold about 12%. The sample was PBMCs from blood, taken about 23 months after vaccination. These TCRs come from a man aged 50 to 69 who received an inactivated influenza vaccine.

V and J are TRBV4-1 and TRBJ1-5; D unresolved. The CDR3 loop spans 13 amino acids. CDR1 MGHRA and CDR2 YSYEKL come from the germline V gene. Trimming shortened V by 1 base and J by 11 bases, and 12 bases separated the two germline ends. The CDR3 DNA is TGCGCCAGCAGCCAAGGATACCTTAGAGCCCAGCATTTT. Amino acid sequence: CASSQGYLRAQHF.

This clonotype was counted a few times. V usage is TRBV12-3 or TRBV12-4 and J usage is TRBJ2-7; the D is unclear. Trimming removed 4 bases at V and 6 bases at J, with 10 bases between. The CDR3 runs to 12 residues. This CDR3 reads CASSYTKGEQYF. CDR3 coding DNA: TGTGCCAGCAGTTATACGAAGGGCGAGCAGTACTTC.

The sample holds a few counts of this clonotype. The gene calls are TRBV4-1 and TRBJ2-5; TRBD1 agrees at 9 bases. Per germline, CDR1 MGHRA and CDR2 YSYEKL. J was trimmed by 5 bases and V by 4 bases; bases with no gene match: 11. The CDR3 loop spans 16 amino acids. CDR3 loop: CASSPFKTGGRETQYF. CDR3 nucleotide sequence: TGCGCCAGCAGCCCCTTCAAGACAGGGGGTAGGGAGACCCAGTACTTC.

The CDR3 loop reads CASSQRGVGEKLFF. CDR3 in DNA: TGCGCCAGCAGCCAGAGAGGGGTCGGTGAAAAACTGTTTTTT. The chain links TRBV4-1 to TRBJ1-4, with D perhaps matching TRBD1 (5 bases). V dropped 3 bases and J dropped 7 bases, with 12 bases sitting between them. The CDR3 is made up of 14 amino acids. Germline V CDR1 and CDR2: MGHRA, YSYEKL.

CDR3 region: CASSDPGRRSEQFF. CDR3 nucleotides: TGTGCCAGCAGTGACCCCGGACGGCGGAGTGAGCAGTTCTTC. The chain recombines TRBV25-1 with TRBJ2-1; D not certain. Germline CDR1 reads MGHDK; CDR2 reads SYGVNS. The CDR3 has 14 residues. V lost 3 bases, J lost 9 bases, and 15 bases lay in between.

The chain couples TRBV6-5 to TRBJ2-3; 9 bases are a match to TRBD2. The V and J ends lost 2 bases and 7 bases, in that order; junction bases with no gene match: 7. The CDR3 totals 15 residues. Looked up from germline, CDR1 is MNHEY and CDR2 is SVGAGI. The CDR3, as DNA: TGTGCCAGCAGTTACGTGAGCGGGAGGTATCATACGCAGTATTTT. Encoded protein: CASSYVSGRYHTQYF.

At least ten counts were recorded for this clonotype. The rearrangement uses TRBV5-5 and TRBJ1-4; D perhaps matches TRBD1 (5 bases). Germline V lookup: CDR1 SGHKS, CDR2 YYEKEE (reference sequence). V lost 3 bases and J lost 4, with 13 bases in between. The CDR3 length is 15 residues. Here the CDR3 DNA reads TGTGCCAGCAGCTCCTGGGGGGGATATAATGAAAAACTGTTTTTT. Protein: CASSSWGGYNEKLFF.

This chain uses TRBV3-1 with TRBJ1-1; D call uncertain. Germline values: CDR1 LGHDT, CDR2 YNNKEL (reference sequence). The V end lost 1 base, the J end lost 6 bases, and 6 bases lay between the germline ends. The CDR3 extends over 12 amino acids. The DNA of the CDR3 is TGTGCCAGCAGCCAAGTCCGTGCTGAAGCTTTCTTT. This gives the protein CASSQVRAEAFF.

The chain has TRBV20-1 and TRBJ1-5; D remains unclear. Germline loops: CDR1 DFQATT, CDR2 SNEGSKA (reference sequence). Deletions cut 4 bases from V and 0 bases from J, with 10 bases between. The CDR3 has 14 residues. The CDR3 DNA sequence: TGCAGTGCTAACCGGGGTCATAGCAATCAGCCCCAGCATTTT. Protein product: CSANRGHSNQPQHF.

This clonotype was found a few times. This chain uses TRBV15 with TRBJ2-7, with D unresolved. The CDR3 is 13 amino acids. Trimming removed 0 bases from V and 3 bases from J, with 6 bases in between. Germline V gene sequence: CDR1 LNHNV, CDR2 YYDKDF (reference sequence). The CDR3 protein is CATSRDGNYEQYF. CDR3 DNA sequence: TGTGCCACCAGCAGAGATGGCAACTACGAGCAGTACTTC.

This clonotype was seen many times. V gene TRBV6-1 combines with J gene TRBJ2-7; 9 nucleotides match TRBD1. The length of the CDR3 is 14 residues. J gave up 5 bases and V 8 bases, and 10 bases lay outside the gene matches. Germline V CDR1 and CDR2: MNHNS, SASEGT. The CDR3 DNA is TGTGCCAGCGTGGCGGGACAGGGATCAGACGAGCAGTACTTC. It encodes CASVAGQGSDEQYF.

There are a few counts of this clonotype. The chain employs TRBV20-1 and TRBJ2-7; 8 bases line up with TRBD2. The germline V gene encodes CDR1 DFQATT and CDR2 SNEGSKA (reference sequence). V lost 0 bases and J lost 2; bases outside the gene matches: 6. CDR3 size: 15 residues. In nucleotides, the CDR3 is TGCAGTGCTAGAGATAGCGGGACTTCACCCTACGAGCAGTACTTC. Protein: CSARDSGTSPYEQYF.

This chain links TRBV6-1 with TRBJ1-3; no reliable D call. V was pared by 6 bases and J by 6 bases, with 12 bases between. Germline assignment: CDR1 MNHNS and CDR2 SASEGT. The CDR3 runs to 13 residues. As DNA, the CDR3 is TGTGCCAGCAGGACTGCGGCAGTAAACACCATATATTTT. Amino acids: CASRTAAVNTIYF.

In this sample, this clonotype turned up a few times. V usage is TRBV20-1 and J usage is TRBJ2-2; D not resolved. Per germline, CDR1 DFQATT and CDR2 SNEGSKA (reference sequence). The CDR3 spans 14 residues. Trimming removed 1 base at V and 5 bases at J, with 11 bases between. The chain's CDR3 is CSARVAKGTGELFF. DNA of the CDR3: TGCAGTGCTAGAGTTGCAAAAGGGACCGGGGAGCTGTTTTTT.

This clonotype occurred a few times. The gene calls are TRBV20-1 and TRBJ2-7; tentatively, D is TRBD2 (6 bases). Between the trimmed V and J ends, which lost 3 bases and 2 bases, there was a span of 8 bases. The CDR3 runs to 12 residues. Looked up from germline, CDR1 is DFQATT and CDR2 is SNEGSKA (reference sequence). The CDR3 region is CSASREPYEQYF. The CDR3 DNA follows: TGCAGTGCTAGCCGGGAGCCCTACGAGCAGTACTTC.

This clonotype came up many times. V gene TRBV24-1 combines with J gene TRBJ2-1, with D hard to call. Germline CDR1 reads KGHDR; CDR2 reads SFDVKD. The CDR3 has 15 amino acids. Trimming cost V 5 bases and J 6 bases, with 16 bases left between them. CDR3 in DNA: TGTGCCACCAGTGCCCAGCCCATGTCCGCCAATGAGCAGTTCTTC. This sequence encodes CATSAQPMSANEQFF.